Each of the 10 T cell receptor beta chains below was sequenced from the same sample in a study of blood T cell repertoires in COVID-19 (dated by TCRdb to about 2020). Library preparation used the immunoSEQ multiplex PCR assay. TCRdb retrieved this table from immuneACCESS and kept in-frame rearrangements only. Not all clones are present; in checked studies, unresolved V genes account for under half, and no reason is known for the remainder. The sample table shows around 150,000 clones, and around 87% are seen once. The ten largest clones take up about 4.1% of the sample. The sequenced sample consisted of peripheral blood. The receptor set was obtained from a woman aged 40 to 49 with acute or convalescent COVID-19.

This clone was detected only once. The rearrangement uses TRBV23-1 and TRBJ2-2; a weak D match, TRBD1 (5 bases). TRBV23-1 is flagged as an ORF with uncertain function. Between the trimmed V and J ends, which lost 3 bases and 4 bases, there was a span of 9 bases. The CDR3 has 14 residues. The CDR3 nucleotides read TGCGCCAGCAGTCACCCAGGGTGCACCGGGGAGCTGTTTTTT. Translating gives CASSHPGCTGELFF.

The chain carries TRBV5-8 and TRBJ2-5; possibly TRBD1 for D (6 bases). Trimming removed 0 bases from V and 1 base from J, with 10 bases in between. Per germline, CDR1 SGHTS and CDR2 YDEGEE. This CDR3 is built from 15 residues. The CDR3 protein is CASSLGEGGQETQYF. In DNA form, the CDR3 reads TGTGCCAGCAGCTTGGGGGAAGGGGGCCAAGAGACCCAGTACTTC.

The chain recombines TRBV11-2 with TRBJ1-1, with D unresolved. V gave up 4 bases and J gave up 6 bases, with 15 bases separating them. Germline-derived CDR1 and CDR2 are SGHAT and FQNNGV. CDR3 length: 14 amino acids. The CDR3 reads CASSSESRIPEAFF. Written as DNA, the CDR3 is TGTGCCAGCAGCTCGGAAAGCAGGATACCTGAAGCTTTCTTT.

This chain links TRBV5-4 with TRBJ2-3, with 7 nucleotides matching TRBD2. This CDR3 is built from 14 residues. Trimming removed 4 bases from V and 1 base from J; junction bases left unmatched: 3. CDR1 and CDR2 (germline): SGHNT, YYREEE (reference sequence). CDR3 protein: CASSERGRTDTQYF. DNA of the CDR3: TGTGCCAGCAGCGAGCGGGGACGCACAGATACGCAGTATTTT.

CDR3 nucleotide sequence: TGTGCCATTACGGCCGGGGGACTTCGGAACACTGAAGCTTTCTTT. This gives the protein CAITAGGLRNTEAFF. V and J are TRBV6-5 and TRBJ1-1; possibly TRBD1 for D (5 bases). Trimming shortened V by 10 bases and J by 1 base, and 19 bases separated the two germline ends. CDR3 length: 15 amino acids. CDR1 and CDR2 from the germline V gene are MNHEY and SVGAGI.

This clone was recorded once. The chain joins TRBV6-5 to TRBJ2-3; maybe TRBD2 (6 bases). The germline V gene encodes CDR1 MNHEY and CDR2 SVGAGI. The CDR3 consists of 15 residues. Trimming took 5 bases from V and 3 from J, leaving 15 bases between them. Written as DNA, the CDR3 is TGTGCCAGCAGTATTGGGACTGGCCAAACAGATACGCAGTATTTT. Translating gives CASSIGTGQTDTQYF.

The rearrangement links TRBV6-2 or TRBV6-3 to TRBJ2-7; a weak D match, TRBD1 (6 bases). Between the trimmed V and J ends, which lost 5 bases and 5 bases, there was a span of 16 bases. CDR3 length: 14 amino acids. Germline V gene data show CDR1 as MNHEY and CDR2 as SVGEGT. The CDR3 sequence is CASSPGKQGNEQYF. CDR3 nucleotide sequence: TGTGCCAGCAGTCCGGGGAAGCAGGGGAACGAGCAGTACTTC.

V and J are TRBV10-2 and TRBJ1-1, with a weak D call TRBD1 (6 bases). Looked up from germline, CDR1 is WSHSY and CDR2 is SAAADI. V was clipped by 0 bases and J by 7 bases, with 9 bases between them. CDR3 length equals 13 residues. CDR3 region: CASSESTGGEAFF. DNA for the CDR3: TGCGCCAGCAGTGAGTCGACAGGAGGTGAAGCTTTCTTT.

The chain recombines TRBV6-5 with TRBJ2-7; no firm D call. CDR1 and CDR2 from the germline V gene are MNHEY and SVGAGI. The CDR3 consists of 13 residues. In DNA, the CDR3 is TGTACCTCACGTATGAACAGAAACTACGAGCAGTACTTC. This codes for CTSRMNRNYEQYF.

The J gene is TRBJ1-5, the V gene TRBV27; no clear D. Germline values: CDR1 MNHEY, CDR2 SMNVEV (reference sequence). The ends were cut back, 5 bases at V and 7 bases at J, with 9 bases in the middle. This CDR3 is built from 12 residues. The chain's CDR3 is CASSGGGQPQHF. The CDR3 DNA reads as TGTGCCAGCAGTGGCGGCGGACAGCCCCAGCATTTT.